Shown below are 32 T cell receptor beta chains from a single sample sequenced in a study of shared clonotypes between healthy human individuals. Clones were read by immunoSEQ multiplex PCR, and TCRdb kept only the in-frame ones, dropping some. Of about 2 million clones in the sample, about 95% were seen once. Sequencing was carried out using naive CD4+ T cells sorted from blood. The subset denotes: CD45RA+ positively selected. All receptors come from a man younger than 35 in good health.

This chain links TRBV6-1 with TRBJ2-7; tentatively, D is TRBD1 or TRBD2 (5 bases each). There are 15 residues in the CDR3. CDR1 MNHNS and CDR2 SASEGT come from the germline V gene. V shed 4 bases and J shed 2 bases, with 15 bases lying between them. The CDR3 here is CASSARRDGAYEQYF. Here the CDR3 DNA reads TGTGCCAGCAGTGCCCGCCGGGACGGAGCCTACGAGCAGTACTTC.

The V and J genes are TRBV5-1 and TRBJ2-4; D is undetermined. Germline lookup yields CDR1 SGHRS and CDR2 YFSETQ. The CDR3 has 15 residues. The V and J ends lost 0 bases and 1 base respectively, with 8 bases between them. As DNA, the CDR3 is TGCGCCAGCAGCTTGGTGGTGGGGGCCAAAAACATTCAGTACTTC. This codes for CASSLVVGAKNIQYF.

The chain recombines TRBV9 with TRBJ1-1, with TRBD1 matching 11 bases. After removal of 3 bases from V and 5 bases from J, the junction contained 6 bases not matched to a gene. CDR3 size: 15 residues. CDR1 SGDLS and CDR2 YYNGEE come from the germline V gene. CDR3 nucleotide sequence: TGTGCCAGCAGCGGGACAGGGGGCGTAGGGACTGAAGCTTTCTTT. This sequence encodes CASSGTGGVGTEAFF.

The rearrangement uses TRBV7-2 and TRBJ2-1; possible D gene TRBD2, 6 bases. The CDR3 sequence is 14 residues long. Deletions cut 8 bases from V and 10 bases from J, with 21 bases between. Per germline, CDR1 SGHTA and CDR2 FQGNSA. The CDR3 coding sequence is TGTGCCAGCGGTCGTCGGGAGCGGTATGGCGAGCAGTTCTTC. Residues: CASGRRERYGEQFF.

DNA for the CDR3: TGCGCCAGCAGCCAAGATAGGGGACTAGCGTTTTACAATGAGCAGTTCTTC. Translated: CASSQDRGLAFYNEQFF. The chain joins TRBV4-3 to TRBJ2-1; 10 positions agree with TRBD2. This CDR3 spans 17 amino acids. With V trimmed by 0 bases and J by 4 bases, 6 bases remained unmatched. Germline lookup yields CDR1 LGHNA and CDR2 YSLEER.

V gene TRBV10-1 combines with J gene TRBJ1-5, with TRBD1 as a possible D gene (6 bases). Trimming removed 3 bases from V and 7 bases from J, with 13 bases in between. Germline values: CDR1 WNHNN, CDR2 SYGVQD (reference sequence). CDR3 length: 14 amino acids. The CDR3 DNA reads as TGCGCCAGCAGTGATGGGGGGCTGCGGCAGCCCCAGCATTTT. Protein: CASSDGGLRQPQHF.

The J gene is TRBJ1-6, the V gene TRBV4-1, with 11 nucleotides matching TRBD1. From germline, CDR1 is MGHRA and CDR2 YSYEKL. This CDR3 has 16 residues. The V segment lost 0 bases and the J segment 7 bases; nucleotides outside the gene matches: 2. CDR3 bases: TGCGCCAGCAGCCAAGACGGGACAGGGGGAAATTCACCCCTCCACTTT. Translated: CASSQDGTGGNSPLHF.

V is TRBV19 and J is TRBJ1-5; 7 bases line up with TRBD1. CDR3 size: 17 residues. Germline V lookup: CDR1 LNHDA, CDR2 SQIVND (reference sequence). The ends lost 2 bases at V and 1 base at J; junction bases unmatched: 8. The chain's CDR3 is CASSIRRDRWSNQPQHF. The CDR3 DNA sequence: TGTGCCAGTAGTATACGCCGGGACAGATGGAGCAATCAGCCCCAGCATTTT. The full variable domain, completed using reference TRBV19 and TRBJ1-5, is DGGITQSPKYLFRKEGQNVTLSCEQNLNHDAMYWYRQDPGQGLRLIYYSQIVNDFQKGDIAEGYSVSREKKESFPLTVTSAQKNPTAFYLCASSIRRDRWSNQPQHFGDGTRLSIL.

This sequence joins TRBV7-9 and TRBJ1-1; no reliable D call. V lost 1 base, J lost 1 base, and 7 bases lay in between. The CDR3 loop spans 14 amino acids. Looked up from germline, CDR1 is SEHNR and CDR2 is FQNEAQ (reference sequence). CDR3 protein: CASSLEIENTEAFF. In nucleotides, the CDR3 is TGTGCCAGCAGCTTAGAGATAGAGAACACTGAAGCTTTCTTT.

V usage is TRBV5-6 and J usage is TRBJ2-3; a possible D gene is TRBD2 (5 bases). The germline V and J ends were trimmed by 0 bases and 7 bases, with 18 bases remaining between them. The germline V gene has CDR1 SGHDT and CDR2 YYEEEE. The CDR3 is 16 residues long. CDR3 nucleotides: TGTGCCAGCAGCTTGGGCGAGCGGAACAGAGTGAATACGCAGTATTTT. Its translation is CASSLGERNRVNTQYF.

The chain joins TRBV19 to TRBJ1-1, with D tentatively TRBD1 (5 bases). This CDR3 is built from 15 residues. CDR1 is LNHDA, CDR2 SQIVND, per germline (reference sequence). Deletions cut 7 bases from V and 4 bases from J, with 19 bases between. CDR3 sequence reads: CASKGAAGRVTEAFF. Here the CDR3 DNA reads TGTGCCAGTAAGGGAGCGGCGGGACGGGTCACTGAAGCTTTCTTT.

This chain's CDR3 is CASSEAPVSTYSYNSPLHF. CDR3 in DNA: TGTGCCAGCAGTGAAGCGCCAGTAAGCACGTATTCCTATAATTCACCCCTCCACTTT. The chain carries TRBV6-1 and TRBJ1-6; D is undetermined. V gave up 0 bases and J gave up 1 base, with 16 bases separating them. CDR1 is MNHNS and CDR2 is SASEGT in the germline V gene. The CDR3 runs 19 residues.

The chain is built from TRBV5-1 and TRBJ2-7; 10 bases are shared with TRBD1. The CDR3 has 14 amino acids. J gave up 6 bases and V 4 bases, and 7 bases lay outside the gene matches. CDR1 and CDR2 (germline): SGHRS, YFSETQ. The CDR3 protein is CASSGMGQGFEQYF. The CDR3 DNA follows: TGCGCCAGCAGCGGGATGGGACAGGGGTTCGAGCAGTACTTC.

The chain is built from TRBV7-2 and TRBJ1-1; the match to TRBD1 covers 8 bases. The germline CDR1 and CDR2 sequences are SGHTA and FQGNSA. V dropped 5 bases and J dropped 5; count of bases not matched to a gene: 7. The CDR3 loop spans 14 amino acids. CDR3 sequence: CASSTGGIRTEAFF. Written as DNA, the CDR3 is TGTGCCAGCAGCACAGGGGGGATACGGACTGAAGCTTTCTTT.

The chain couples TRBV7-3 to TRBJ1-1; D unresolved. The ends were cut back, 2 bases at V and 1 base at J, with 8 bases in the middle. Germline CDR1 is SGHTA and CDR2 is FQGTGA. This CDR3 is built from 14 residues. CDR3: CASSLQHSNTEAFF. CDR3 nucleotide sequence: TGTGCCAGCAGCTTACAGCATTCGAACACTGAAGCTTTCTTT.

The V gene is TRBV2, the J gene TRBJ1-6; weak D call: TRBD1 (5 bases). V was clipped by 5 bases and J by 5 bases, with 16 bases between them. The CDR3 runs 16 residues. CDR1 and CDR2 from the germline V gene are SNHLY and FYNNEI. The DNA for the CDR3 is TGTGCCAGCAGTTCCACAGGATTACGACATAATTCACCCCTCCACTTT. Protein product: CASSSTGLRHNSPLHF. Full variable domain (remainder filled in from reference TRBV2 and TRBJ1-6): EPEVTQTPSHQVTQMGQEVILRCVPISNHLYFYWYRQILGQKVEFLVSFYNNEISEKSEIFDDQFSVERPDGSNFTLKIRSTKLEDSAMYFCASSSTGLRHNSPLHFGNGTRLTVT.

The V call is TRBV7-2, the J call TRBJ2-7, with TRBD2 matching 7 bases. Looked up from germline, CDR1 is SGHTA and CDR2 is FQGNSA. The CDR3 covers 15 residues. The V and J ends lost 6 bases and 3 bases, in that order; junction bases with no gene match: 11. CDR3 bases: TGTGCCAGCAGAGTTAATGGGAGGGCCAACTACGAGCAGTACTTC. It codes for CASRVNGRANYEQYF.

This clone occurred once. J is TRBJ2-7 and V is TRBV13, with TRBD1 matching over 9 bases. CDR3 length: 15 residues. V lost 6 bases and J lost 5; bases outside the gene matches: 11. Germline V gene lookup returns CDR1 PRHDT and CDR2 FYEKMQ (reference sequence). The CDR3 DNA follows: TGTGCCAGCAGAGCCACCGGGACAGGGAATAACGAGCAGTACTTC. This encodes CASRATGTGNNEQYF.

This clone came up once. This chain connects TRBV30 to TRBJ1-4, with D unresolved. This CDR3 is 14 amino acids long. V lost 3 bases, J lost 6 bases, and 14 bases lay in between. In germline, CDR1 is GTSNPN, CDR2 SVGIG (reference sequence). CDR3 DNA: TGTGCCTGGAGGACCGGTCTAACCTATGAAAAACTGTTTTTT. It encodes CAWRTGLTYEKLFF.

The chain has TRBV9 and TRBJ2-5; the match to TRBD2 covers 13 bases. Germline lookup yields CDR1 SGDLS and CDR2 YYNGEE. The length of the CDR3 is 15 residues. V lost 6 bases to trimming and J lost 3 bases; unmatched junction nucleotides: 5. The chain's CDR3 is CASTLGLAGEETQYF. The CDR3, as DNA: TGTGCCAGCACGCTCGGACTAGCGGGAGAAGAGACCCAGTACTTC.

This sequence joins TRBV4-1 and TRBJ1-2; D is perhaps TRBD1 (5 bases). V lost 3 bases, J lost 7 bases, and 15 bases lay in between. CDR1 MGHRA and CDR2 YSYEKL come from the germline V gene. This CDR3 comprises 14 residues. Here the CDR3 reads CASSHGNGDAGYTF. CDR3 sequence (DNA): TGCGCCAGCAGCCACGGAAATGGGGACGCTGGCTACACCTTC.

The chain recombines TRBV28 with TRBJ1-2; 12 bases are a match to TRBD1. The CDR3 sequence is 14 residues long. Germline CDR1 MDHEN, CDR2 SYDVKM. The trim removed 6 bases at V and 10 bases at J, leaving 9 bases unmatched. Written as DNA, the CDR3 is TGTGCCAGCAGCAGACCGGGACAGGGGGCCTTCTACACCTTC. Translation gives CASSRPGQGAFYTF.

V is TRBV6-5 and J is TRBJ1-2; D unclear. Germline values: CDR1 MNHEY, CDR2 SVGAGI. The germline V and J ends were trimmed by 0 bases and 7 bases, with 12 bases remaining between them. This CDR3 has 14 amino acids. The CDR3, as DNA: TGTGCCAGCAGTTACTCGATTTGGGGTTCTGGCTACACCTTC. Protein sequence: CASSYSIWGSGYTF.

This chain links TRBV4-1 with TRBJ2-3; D may correspond to TRBD1 or TRBD2 (5 bases each). The CDR3 has 17 residues. V shed 4 bases and J shed 0 bases, with 17 bases lying between them. CDR1 is MGHRA and CDR2 is YSYEKL in the germline V gene. CDR3 DNA: TGCGCCAGCAGCCCAGGAGAGGTGGGGGACAGCACAGATACGCAGTATTTT. This sequence encodes CASSPGEVGDSTDTQYF.

V is TRBV5-4 and J is TRBJ2-1; the D gene could be TRBD1 or TRBD2 (5 bases each). There are 15 residues in the CDR3. V was trimmed by 3 bases and J by 10 bases, leaving 20 bases between them. From germline, CDR1 is SGHNT and CDR2 YYREEE (reference sequence). CDR3 in DNA: TGTGCCAGCAGCTGGGACCGGGCGGAGGTGGCCGAGCAGTTCTTC. Protein sequence: CASSWDRAEVAEQFF.

As DNA, the CDR3 is TGTGCCAGTAGGGTGGGGCAAGGGAACACTGAAGCTTTCTTT. Protein product: CASRVGQGNTEAFF. The J gene is TRBJ1-1, the V gene TRBV19, with D possibly TRBD1 on 5 matching bases. V was cut by 6 bases and J by 1 base, with 12 bases left in between. The CDR3 runs 14 residues. Germline values: CDR1 LNHDA, CDR2 SQIVND (reference sequence). Based on the CDR3 plus reference TRBV19 and TRBJ1-1, the full variable domain is DGGITQSPKYLFRKEGQNVTLSCEQNLNHDAMYWYRQDPGQGLRLIYYSQIVNDFQKGDIAEGYSVSREKKESFPLTVTSAQKNPTAFYLCASRVGQGNTEAFFGQGTRLTVV.

V usage is TRBV6-1 and J usage is TRBJ1-1; D unclear. This CDR3 has 13 residues. Germline CDR1 is MNHNS and CDR2 is SASEGT. Trimming took off 5 bases at V and 3 bases at J, with 10 bases between the two ends. CDR3 sequence (DNA): TGTGCCAGCAGTCGTAAGCCATACACTGAAGCTTTCTTT. It yields the protein CASSRKPYTEAFF.

The chain links TRBV7-2 to TRBJ2-1, with 9 bases aligning to TRBD2. J gave up 8 bases and V 5 bases, and 13 bases lay outside the gene matches. This CDR3 has 16 residues. Germline assignment: CDR1 SGHTA and CDR2 FQGNSA. CDR3 DNA sequence: TGTGCCAGCAGCCCCTCGGGGGGCGGGAGGGCGCATGAGCAGTTCTTC. It is translated as CASSPSGGGRAHEQFF.

The chain employs TRBV4-3 and TRBJ2-1; 8 positions match TRBD1. Germline lookup yields CDR1 LGHNA and CDR2 YSLEER. Trimming took 4 bases from V and 6 from J; bases not matched to a gene: 11. The CDR3 is made up of 16 amino acids. The CDR3 bases are TGCGCCAGCAGCCCCCGGGGTGACAGGGGTCCCAATGAGCAGTTCTTC. Translated, it gives CASSPRGDRGPNEQFF.

This chain links TRBV7-9 with TRBJ1-1, with unresolved D. The germline V and J ends were trimmed by 6 bases and 0 bases, with 8 bases remaining between them. The CDR3 is 13 amino acids. Germline values: CDR1 SEHNR, CDR2 FQNEAQ (reference sequence). The DNA of the CDR3 is TGTGCCAGCAGTCGAGTCTTGAACACTGAAGCTTTCTTT. Translating gives CASSRVLNTEAFF.

The chain is built from TRBV27 and TRBJ1-5, with 10 bases identical to TRBD1. Germline loops: CDR1 MNHEY, CDR2 SMNVEV (reference sequence). The J segment lost 2 bases and the V segment lost 8 bases, leaving 3 bases of the junction unmatched. The CDR3 runs 14 residues. Here the CDR3 reads CASWDRGGNQPQHF. CDR3 nucleotide sequence: TGTGCCAGCTGGGACAGGGGTGGCAATCAGCCCCAGCATTTT.

The V call is TRBV11-2, the J call TRBJ1-6; D perhaps matches TRBD1 (6 bases). V gave up 5 bases and J gave up 7 bases, with 12 bases separating them. CDR1 and CDR2 from the germline V gene are SGHAT and FQNNGV. This CDR3 spans 14 amino acids. CDR3 in DNA: TGTGCCAGCAGCCATCCACAGGGAAATTCACCCCTCCACTTT. Its translation: CASSHPQGNSPLHF.